A single sample is the source of the 5 T cell receptor beta chains below, sequenced in a study of cytomegalovirus exposure and HLA in healthy donors. Primers: 60 Vbeta forward and 13 Jbeta reverse. Sequenced by immunoSEQ multiplex PCR; TCRdb stores in-frame clones only, minus some. The profile shows around 150,000 clones, 80% of them singletons. The specimen sequenced was PBMCs. The source is a young man in good health and CMV-seropositive.

This clone has only a few counts. V usage is TRBV7-8 and J usage is TRBJ2-1; tentatively, D is TRBD2 (6 bases). V lost 0 bases to trimming and J lost 2 bases, with 20 bases between them. The length of the CDR3 is 19 residues. Germline CDR1 SGHVS, CDR2 FQNEAQ. CDR3 loop: CASSLAPGGVSRPYNEQFF. As DNA, the CDR3 is TGTGCCAGCAGCTTAGCGCCCGGGGGAGTCAGCCGGCCCTACAATGAGCAGTTCTTC.

The gene calls are TRBV9 and TRBJ1-5, with 7 bases identical to TRBD1. The CDR3 is 15 amino acids. Germline V gene lookup returns CDR1 SGDLS and CDR2 YYNGEE. The ends lost 4 bases at V and 7 bases at J; junction bases unmatched: 11. CDR3 DNA sequence: TGTGCCAGCAGCCCAGGACAGGCGTTCCACCAGCCCCAGCATTTT. This sequence encodes CASSPGQAFHQPQHF. Combining the CDR3 with reference TRBV9 and TRBJ1-5 gives the whole variable domain DSGVTQTPKHLITATGQRVTLRCSPRSGDLSVYWYQQSLDQGLQFLIQYYNGEERAKGNILERFSAQQFPDLHSELNLSSLELGDSALYFCASSPGQAFHQPQHFGDGTRLSIL.

CDR3 bases: TGCGCCAGCAGCTTGGAGGCTAGCGGGAGGGTAAGGGGTGAGCAGTTCTTC. As protein: CASSLEASGRVRGEQFF. The chain is built from TRBV5-1 and TRBJ2-1; 12 bases agree with TRBD2. Trimming cost V 0 bases and J 9 bases; bases outside gene matches: 10. Germline V gene lookup returns CDR1 SGHRS and CDR2 YFSETQ. This CDR3 spans 17 amino acids.

The chain has TRBV5-4 and TRBJ1-2; 8 positions agree with TRBD1. Germline V lookup: CDR1 SGHNT, CDR2 YYREEE (reference sequence). This CDR3 is built from 13 residues. The V gene end was trimmed by 7 bases and the J gene end by 3 bases; junction bases not matched to a gene: 5. The CDR3 reads CASRAGGDYGYTF. The DNA for the CDR3 is TGTGCCAGCCGGGCAGGGGGCGACTATGGCTACACCTTC.

The CDR3 region has the DNA TGTGCCAGCAGTACAGGGGTTAACTATGGCTACACCTTC. Protein sequence: CASSTGVNYGYTF. The chain uses TRBV6-5 and TRBJ1-2; TRBD1 agrees at 7 bases. CDR1 and CDR2 from the germline V gene are MNHEY and SVGAGI. The CDR3 spans 13 residues. Trimming took 5 bases from V and 1 from J; bases not matched to a gene: 1.